This T cell receptor beta chain stems from a study of blood T cell repertoires in COVID-19 (dated by TCRdb to about 2020). For context, the study as a whole: Samples from collaborators originated in the United States, Italy and Spain and spanned both the acute and convalescent phases of COVID-19. The repertoires were released in a freely available public database intended as a resource for research on the immune response to SARS-CoV-2. The samples were drawn from the first 160 participants of the ongoing ImmuneRACE study and from more than 1,000 subjects provided by 6 global collaborators. The prospective study material was composed of cDNA or gDNA derived from T cells, B-cell-depleted T cells, or PBMCs. The dataset comprised deeply sampled blood TCRbeta repertoires from subjects exposed to, actively infected with, or recovered from COVID-19. Where available, HLA class I and class II types were obtained from metadata supplied by the sample provider rather than from assay-based typing. The sample metadata nearly always contained a de-identified subject ID, COVID-19 status, age in years and sex. Broader findings and caveats from the paper: The quantity of clinical and demographic metadata differed by source and by participant and was supplied without curation.

Enrolling through a virtual design, the prospective study's participants ranged in age from about 18 to 100 years and lived across 24 United States geographic areas. In the prospective study, cohorts were assigned on the basis of participant-reported clinical history obtained from a screening survey and a study questionnaire. In the prospective study, mobile phlebotomists collected whole blood, serum and a nasopharyngeal or oropharyngeal swab from each participant. Prospective study participants could optionally give additional blood draws and questionnaires over an approximately 2-month period. Prospective study blood samples were shipped either frozen or at room temperature before DNA extraction. TCRbeta CDR3 regions were amplified from genomic DNA by means of the immunoSEQ Assay, a bias-controlled multiplex PCR. Processing in the source paper ran as follows. The number of nucleated cells in each sample was estimated by amplification of reference gene primers within the assay. To quantify the absolute abundance of each unique TCRbeta CDR3 rearrangement, sequence reads were collapsed and filtered. Productive Simpson clonality was computed per sample as the square root of Simpson's diversity index over productive rearrangements. TCRdb holds this immuneACCESS table with in-frame rearrangements only. Some clones are missing; in checked studies, unresolved V genes explain under half, and the rest has no known cause. V and J calls and clone size are those listed in that table; D and trimming were worked out from the DNA. This sample gives roughly 250,000 clones in total; roughly 90% of them show up just once. The ten most abundant clones make up under 6.5% of the sample.

For this clone: Its antigen is unknown. Base-call qualities are not available, and no considerably larger clone is one nucleotide away.

This receptor was obtained from a woman aged 25 to 39 with acute COVID-19. The sequenced material came from PBMCs or T cells enriched from blood (not recorded which).

CDR3 loop: CASSPIRGIADEQYF. The sequence in DNA is TGTGCCAGCTCACCTATCAGGGGGATCGCCGACGAGCAGTACTTC. This sequence uses TRBV18 and TRBJ2-7; TRBD1 fits 7 bases in the junction. CDR1 and CDR2 are read off the germline V gene as KGHSH and LQKENI. The germline V end is reduced by 3 bases and the J end by 5 bases; junction bases left unmatched: 10. Inclusive of the bounding cysteine and phenylalanine, the CDR3 is 15 residues long. Here the CDR3 DNA is all that survives: 45 bases in frame from base 1.